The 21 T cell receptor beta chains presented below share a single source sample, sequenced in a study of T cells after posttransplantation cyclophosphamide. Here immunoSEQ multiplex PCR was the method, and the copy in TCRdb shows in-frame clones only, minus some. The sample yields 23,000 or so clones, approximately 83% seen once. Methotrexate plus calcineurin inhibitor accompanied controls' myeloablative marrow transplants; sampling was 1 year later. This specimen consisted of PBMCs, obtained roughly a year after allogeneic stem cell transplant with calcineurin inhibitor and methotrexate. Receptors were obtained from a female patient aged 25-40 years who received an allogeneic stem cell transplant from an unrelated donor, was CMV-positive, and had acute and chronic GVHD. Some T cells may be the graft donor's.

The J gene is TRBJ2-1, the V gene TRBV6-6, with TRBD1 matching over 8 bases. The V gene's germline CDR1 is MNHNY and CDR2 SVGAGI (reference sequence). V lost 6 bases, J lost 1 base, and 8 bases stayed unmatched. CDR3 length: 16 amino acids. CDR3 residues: CASRSGTGGSYNEQFF. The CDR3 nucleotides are TGTGCCAGCAGGTCAGGGACAGGAGGGTCCTACAATGAGCAGTTCTTC.

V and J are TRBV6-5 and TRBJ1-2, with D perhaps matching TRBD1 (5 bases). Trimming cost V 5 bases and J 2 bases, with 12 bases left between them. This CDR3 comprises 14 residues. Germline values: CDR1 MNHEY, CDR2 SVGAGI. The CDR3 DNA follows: TGTGCCAGCAGTAGGGGAGGGCCCAACTATGGCTACACCTTC. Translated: CASSRGGPNYGYTF.

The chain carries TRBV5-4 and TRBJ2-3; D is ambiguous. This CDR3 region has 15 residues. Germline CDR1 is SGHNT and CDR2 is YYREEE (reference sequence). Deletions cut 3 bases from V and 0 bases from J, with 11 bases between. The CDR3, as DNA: TGTGCCAGCAGCTCCCTCGCAGGTAGCACAGATACGCAGTATTTT. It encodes CASSSLAGSTDTQYF.

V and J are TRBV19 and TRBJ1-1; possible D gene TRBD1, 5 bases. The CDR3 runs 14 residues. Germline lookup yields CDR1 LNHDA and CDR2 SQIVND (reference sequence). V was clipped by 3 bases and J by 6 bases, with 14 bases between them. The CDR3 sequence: CASSIEGVRAEAFF. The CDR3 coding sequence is TGTGCCAGTAGTATCGAAGGGGTGCGCGCTGAAGCTTTCTTT.

Written as DNA, the CDR3 is TGTGCCAGCAGAGCGAAGGGGACAGCTAGCACAGATACGCAGTATTTT. It is translated as CASRAKGTASTDTQYF. The gene calls are TRBV25-1 and TRBJ2-3; 7 bases are a match to TRBD1. Trimming cost V 6 bases and J 0 bases; bases outside gene matches: 9. Germline loops: CDR1 MGHDK, CDR2 SYGVNS. The CDR3 runs to 16 residues. The full variable domain, rest sourced from reference TRBV25-1 and TRBJ2-3, is EADIYQTPRYLVIGTGKKITLECSQTMGHDKMYWYQQDPGMELHLIHYSYGVNSTEKGDLSSESTVSRIRTEHFPLTLESARPSHTSQYLCASRAKGTASTDTQYFGPGTRLTVL.

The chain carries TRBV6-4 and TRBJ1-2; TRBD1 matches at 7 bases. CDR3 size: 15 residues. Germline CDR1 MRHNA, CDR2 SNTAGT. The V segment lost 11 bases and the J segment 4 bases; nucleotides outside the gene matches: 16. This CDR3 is CASQRDPAGGYGYTF. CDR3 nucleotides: TGTGCCTCCCAGAGGGATCCCGCAGGGGGCTATGGCTACACCTTC.

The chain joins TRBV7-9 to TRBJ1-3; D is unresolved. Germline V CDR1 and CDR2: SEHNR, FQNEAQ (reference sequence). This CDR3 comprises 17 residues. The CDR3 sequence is CATRPKIPAGSGNTIYF. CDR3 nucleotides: TGTGCTACACGGCCGAAGATACCCGCGGGATCTGGAAACACCATATATTTT.

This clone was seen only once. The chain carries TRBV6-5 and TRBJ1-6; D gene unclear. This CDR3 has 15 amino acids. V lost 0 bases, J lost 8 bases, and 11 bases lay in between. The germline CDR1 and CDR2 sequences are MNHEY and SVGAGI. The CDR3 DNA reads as TGTGCCAGCAGTTACTCGGAGGCGACTTATTCACCCCTCCACTTT. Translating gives CASSYSEATYSPLHF.

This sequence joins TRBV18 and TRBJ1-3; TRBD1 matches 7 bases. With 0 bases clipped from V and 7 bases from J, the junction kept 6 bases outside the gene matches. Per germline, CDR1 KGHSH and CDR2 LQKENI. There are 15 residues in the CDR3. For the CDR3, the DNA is TGTGCCAGCTCACCACCGGCACAGGGGAGTAACACCATATATTTT. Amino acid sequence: CASSPPAQGSNTIYF.

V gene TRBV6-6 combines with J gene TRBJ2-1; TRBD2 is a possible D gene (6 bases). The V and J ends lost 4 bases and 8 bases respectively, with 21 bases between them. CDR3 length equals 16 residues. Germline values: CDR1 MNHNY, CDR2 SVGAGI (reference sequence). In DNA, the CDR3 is TGTGCCAGCAGTTTCCCGTCCAGCGGGTCGGGCGATGAGCAGTTCTTC. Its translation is CASSFPSSGSGDEQFF.

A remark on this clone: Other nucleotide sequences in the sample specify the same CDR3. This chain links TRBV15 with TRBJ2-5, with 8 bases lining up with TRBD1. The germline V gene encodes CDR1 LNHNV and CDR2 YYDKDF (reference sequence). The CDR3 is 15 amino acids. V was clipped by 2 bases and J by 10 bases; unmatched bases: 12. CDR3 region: CATSRTGTGGTNQYF. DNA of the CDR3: TGTGCCACCAGCAGAACCGGGACAGGAGGGACAAACCAGTACTTC.

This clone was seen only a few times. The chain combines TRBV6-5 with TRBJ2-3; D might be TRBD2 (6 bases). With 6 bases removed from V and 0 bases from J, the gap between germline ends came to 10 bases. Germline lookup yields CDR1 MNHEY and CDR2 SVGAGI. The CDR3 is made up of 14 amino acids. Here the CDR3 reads CASSPSGSTDTQYF. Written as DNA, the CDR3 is TGTGCCAGCAGCCCCAGCGGGAGCACAGATACGCAGTATTTT.

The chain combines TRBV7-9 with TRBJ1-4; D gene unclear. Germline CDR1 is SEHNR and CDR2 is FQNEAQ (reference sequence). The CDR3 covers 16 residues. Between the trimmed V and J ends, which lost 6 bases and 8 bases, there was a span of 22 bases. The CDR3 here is CASSQTPGEGSEKLFF. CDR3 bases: TGTGCCAGCAGTCAAACCCCTGGGGAGGGAAGCGAAAAACTGTTTTTT.

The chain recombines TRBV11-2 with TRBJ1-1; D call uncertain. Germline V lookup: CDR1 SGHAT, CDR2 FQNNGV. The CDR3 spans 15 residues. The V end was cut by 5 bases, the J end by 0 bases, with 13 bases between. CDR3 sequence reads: CASSPGPHMNTEAFF. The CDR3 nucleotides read TGTGCCAGCAGCCCCGGTCCGCATATGAACACTGAAGCTTTCTTT.

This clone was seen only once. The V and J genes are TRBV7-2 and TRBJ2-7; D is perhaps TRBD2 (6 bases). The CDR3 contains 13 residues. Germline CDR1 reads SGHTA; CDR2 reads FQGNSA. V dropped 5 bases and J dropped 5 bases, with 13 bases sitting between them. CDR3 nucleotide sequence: TGTGCCAGCAGCCCGGGCGGAGGGGACGAGCAGTACTTC. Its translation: CASSPGGGDEQYF.

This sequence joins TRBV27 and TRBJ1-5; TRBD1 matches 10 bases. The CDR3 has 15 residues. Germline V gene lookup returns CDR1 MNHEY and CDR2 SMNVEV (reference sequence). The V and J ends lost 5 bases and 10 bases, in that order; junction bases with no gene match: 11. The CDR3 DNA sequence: TGTGCCAGCAGTCCCATCGGACAGGGGGAACGACCCCAGCATTTT. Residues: CASSPIGQGERPQHF.

The CDR3 DNA is TGTGCCAGCTTTAGCGGGGGGGGCGCAGAGACCCAGTACTTC. Translation: CASFSGGGAETQYF. V gene TRBV6-1 combines with J gene TRBJ2-5, with 11 nucleotides matching TRBD2. CDR1 is MNHNS and CDR2 is SASEGT in the germline V gene. The junction had 6 bases not matched to a gene; V was cut back by 8 bases and J by 4 bases. The CDR3 extends over 14 amino acids.

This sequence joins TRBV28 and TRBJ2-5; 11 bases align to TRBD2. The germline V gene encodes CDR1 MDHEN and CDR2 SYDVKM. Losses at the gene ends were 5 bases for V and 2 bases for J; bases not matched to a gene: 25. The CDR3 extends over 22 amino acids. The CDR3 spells CASSVKDRRGTSGQYRQETQYF. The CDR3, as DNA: TGTGCCAGCAGTGTTAAGGACAGGAGAGGGACTAGCGGACAATACCGGCAAGAGACCCAGTACTTC.

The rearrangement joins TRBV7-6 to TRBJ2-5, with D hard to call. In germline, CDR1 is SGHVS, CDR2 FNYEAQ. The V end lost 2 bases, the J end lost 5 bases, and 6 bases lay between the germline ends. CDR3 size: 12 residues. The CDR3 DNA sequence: TGTGCCAGCAGCTTATCACGGGAGACCCAGTACTTC. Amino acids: CASSLSRETQYF.

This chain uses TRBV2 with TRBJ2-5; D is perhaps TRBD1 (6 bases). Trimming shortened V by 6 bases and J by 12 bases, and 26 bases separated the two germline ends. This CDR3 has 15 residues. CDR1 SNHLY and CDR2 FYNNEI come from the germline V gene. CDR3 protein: CASSGGQLKRKSEYF. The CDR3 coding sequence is TGTGCCAGCAGCGGCGGACAGCTCAAGAGAAAATCTGAGTACTTC.

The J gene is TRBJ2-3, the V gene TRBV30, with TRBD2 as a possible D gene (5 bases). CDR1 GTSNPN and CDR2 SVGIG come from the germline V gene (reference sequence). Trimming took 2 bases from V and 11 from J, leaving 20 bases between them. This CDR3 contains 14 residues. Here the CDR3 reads CAWSPPGKELGQYF. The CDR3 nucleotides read TGTGCCTGGAGTCCTCCGGGGAAGGAATTAGGGCAGTATTTT.